These 25 T cell receptor beta chains originate from one sample sequenced in a study of CD8 T cells in Susac syndrome. Reverse transcription of about 0.5 to 1 ug RNA was carried out with random hexamers. TCRdb analysed the immunoSEQ multiplex PCR reads with MiXCR anew, one entry per CDR3 protein. The sample holds tens of thousands of distinct CDR3 sequences, about 93% seen once. The specimen was CD4+ T cells from PBMCs. These TCRs come from a human donor with Susac syndrome.

J is TRBJ2-3 and V is TRBV29-1; 9 nucleotides agree with TRBD1. V gave up 5 bases and J gave up 11 bases; unmatched junction bases: 8. This CDR3 has 12 amino acids. Germline-derived CDR1 and CDR2 are SQVTM and ANQGSEA. The CDR3 region has the DNA TGCAGCGTTTGGTCTGTGGACAGGGGGCAGTATTTT. This codes for CSVWSVDRGQYF.

The chain employs TRBV20-1 and TRBJ2-7; maybe TRBD2 (5 bases). The CDR3 spans 15 residues. V was pared by 0 bases and J by 6 bases, with 18 bases between. The germline V gene encodes CDR1 DFQATT and CDR2 SNEGSKA (reference sequence). The DNA for the CDR3 is TGCAGTGCTAGAGATCAACGGGTAGGGAGTCGCGAGCAGTACTTC. Residues: CSARDQRVGSREQYF.

The chain has TRBV12-3 or TRBV12-4 and TRBJ2-5; D not resolved. Trimming stripped 8 bases from V and 5 bases from J, with 15 bases between. The CDR3 has 13 amino acids. The CDR3 sequence: CASSRSTRETQYF. The CDR3 DNA follows: TGTGCCAGCTCCAGGTCAACCAGGGAGACCCAGTACTTC.

The chain employs TRBV7-2 and TRBJ1-6; D unclear. This CDR3 is 14 amino acids long. CDR1 is SGHTA, CDR2 FQGNSA, per germline. Deletions cut 3 bases from V and 9 bases from J, with 12 bases between. CDR3 residues: CASSFGPPASPLHF. The CDR3 nucleotides read TGTGCCAGCAGCTTCGGGCCCCCCGCTTCACCCCTCCACTTT.

The chain links TRBV2 to TRBJ2-5, with D perhaps given as TRBD1 or TRBD2 (5 bases each). V lost 6 bases to trimming and J lost 1 base, with 9 bases between them. Germline assignment: CDR1 SNHLY and CDR2 FYNNEI. The CDR3 sequence is 13 residues long. As DNA, the CDR3 is TGTGCCAGCAGCCGGGACGCCCAAGAGACCCAGTACTTC. Protein: CASSRDAQETQYF.

V and J are TRBV30 and TRBJ1-1; no firm D call. CDR1 is GTSNPN and CDR2 is SVGIG in the germline V gene (reference sequence). This CDR3 comprises 12 residues. The ends were cut back, 5 bases at V and 4 bases at J, with 11 bases in the middle. The CDR3 sequence: CAWYTILTEAFF. The DNA for the CDR3 is TGTGCCTGGTACACGATCCTCACTGAAGCTTTCTTT.

This clonotype was seen just once. The chain joins TRBV6-5 to TRBJ2-5; no reliable D call. The germline V gene encodes CDR1 MNHEY and CDR2 SVGAGI. CDR3 length: 14 residues. V was cut by 5 bases and J by 2 bases, with 12 bases left in between. The CDR3 sequence: CASSQPRWQETQYF. DNA of the CDR3: TGTGCCAGCAGTCAACCTAGGTGGCAAGAGACCCAGTACTTC.

CDR3 nucleotide sequence: TGTGCCAGCAGCCCCTCGGGACTAGCGGGGGCGGTGGAGCAGTACTTC. Protein product: CASSPSGLAGAVEQYF. This chain connects TRBV3-1 to TRBJ2-7; 14 bases line up with TRBD2. Per the germline V gene, CDR1 is LGHDT and CDR2 is YNNKEL (reference sequence). This CDR3 comprises 16 residues. Trimming cost V 4 bases and J 7 bases; bases outside gene matches: 9.

The chain employs TRBV30 and TRBJ1-5; D uncertain. The CDR3 extends over 14 amino acids. V was shortened by 0 bases and J by 4 bases, with 10 bases between the two germline ends. CDR1 and CDR2 from the germline V gene are GTSNPN and SVGIG (reference sequence). CDR3 sequence (DNA): TGTGCCTGGAGTGTACTTGGGAGAAATCAGCCCCAGCATTTT. Translated, it gives CAWSVLGRNQPQHF.

J is TRBJ2-7 and V is TRBV11-2; weak D call: TRBD1 (5 bases). The ends were cut back, 4 bases at V and 6 bases at J, with 13 bases in the middle. This CDR3 has 13 residues. Germline CDR1 SGHAT, CDR2 FQNNGV. The CDR3 bases are TGTGCCAGCAGCTCGCAGGGAATTGGCGAGCAGTACTTC. Translated: CASSSQGIGEQYF.

V is TRBV4-2 and J is TRBJ1-2; no clear D. The germline CDR1 and CDR2 sequences are LGHNA and YNFKEQ. V lost 0 bases, J lost 2 bases, and 13 bases lay in between. The length of the CDR3 is 16 residues. CDR3 DNA: TGTGCCAGCAGCCAAGAAGTGGGGAGTTCCAACTATGGCTACACCTTC. This encodes CASSQEVGSSNYGYTF.

The CDR3: CASSLDGMGTQYF. CDR3 in DNA: TGTGCCAGCAGCCTGGACGGGATGGGGACCCAGTACTTC. The chain links TRBV14 to TRBJ2-5, with D possibly being TRBD2 (5 bases). The V end was cut by 4 bases, the J end by 7 bases, with 13 bases between. The germline V gene encodes CDR1 SGHDN and CDR2 FVKESK. This CDR3 contains 13 residues.

V usage is TRBV14 and J usage is TRBJ1-6; D may be TRBD1 (5 bases). Looked up from germline, CDR1 is SGHDN and CDR2 is FVKESK. V gave up 4 bases and J gave up 5 bases, with 18 bases separating them. The CDR3 extends over 17 amino acids. The CDR3 bases are TGTGCCAGCAGCCCAGCCCGACGGGACGGAAATAATTCACCCCTCCACTTT. It is translated as CASSPARRDGNNSPLHF.

The CDR3 sequence is CAIMAQEATVGYTF. CDR3 nucleotides: TGTGCCATCATGGCCCAGGAGGCCACAGTAGGCTACACCTTC. V and J are TRBV10-3 and TRBJ1-2; no clear D gene. The CDR3 covers 14 residues. Germline V gene lookup returns CDR1 ENHRY and CDR2 SYGVKD. Trimming took 7 bases from V and 8 from J, leaving 20 bases between them.

This clonotype appeared a single time. The gene calls are TRBV28 and TRBJ2-7; 7 positions agree with TRBD1. The CDR3 is 12 residues long. The germline V gene encodes CDR1 MDHEN and CDR2 SYDVKM. Unmatched junction bases numbered 7, after V lost 6 bases and J lost 8 bases. CDR3 in amino acids: CASRVTGSKQYF. The CDR3 DNA follows: TGTGCCAGCAGAGTGACAGGGAGTAAGCAGTACTTC.

The chain has TRBV20-1 and TRBJ2-3; D may correspond to TRBD1 or TRBD2 (5 bases each). V lost 5 bases, J lost 1 base, and 19 bases lay in between. This CDR3 has 16 amino acids. In germline, CDR1 is DFQATT, CDR2 SNEGSKA (reference sequence). The CDR3 spells CSALHPSGLRTDTQYF. In DNA, the CDR3 is TGCAGTGCTCTCCATCCTTCGGGGCTTCGCACAGATACGCAGTATTTT.

The chain has TRBV5-4 and TRBJ1-5, with a tentative D call TRBD1 (5 bases). This CDR3 has 14 amino acids. Trimming cost V 4 bases and J 6 bases, with 14 bases left between them. CDR1 and CDR2 from the germline V gene are SGHNT and YYREEE (reference sequence). CDR3 coding DNA: TGTGCCAGCAGCAGCCAGGGACCGAGTCAGCCCCAGCATTTT. This sequence encodes CASSSQGPSQPQHF.

This chain links TRBV12-3 or TRBV12-4 with TRBJ1-5; 10 bases match TRBD1. V trimming: 5 bases; J trimming: 2 bases; junction bases outside the gene matches: 6. This CDR3 is built from 16 residues. The CDR3 here is CASSLGTGDGNQPQHF. The CDR3 nucleotides are TGTGCCAGCAGTCTCGGGACAGGGGACGGCAATCAGCCCCAGCATTTT.

The chain is built from TRBV3-1 and TRBJ2-7; D perhaps matches TRBD1 (5 bases). CDR1 is LGHDT and CDR2 is YNNKEL in the germline V gene (reference sequence). The CDR3 has 14 residues. V lost 7 bases and J 5 bases, leaving 18 bases between the germline ends. The CDR3 DNA is TGTGCCAGCAACACCGGACAATTCCTTGACGAGCAGTACTTC. This encodes CASNTGQFLDEQYF.

The chain recombines TRBV12-3 or TRBV12-4 with TRBJ2-3; D perhaps matches TRBD2 (6 bases). Trimming left V 5 bases short and J 6 bases short, with 21 bases between. There are 16 residues in the CDR3. Here the CDR3 DNA reads TGTGCCAGCAGTGTTCGGACTACCCGAGCTGTGGATACGCAGTATTTT. It encodes CASSVRTTRAVDTQYF.

J is TRBJ2-1 and V is TRBV6-1; 7 positions match TRBD2. Looked up from germline, CDR1 is MNHNS and CDR2 is SASEGT. J lost 4 bases, V lost 5 bases, and 8 bases had no gene match. The CDR3 consists of 15 residues. CDR3 in amino acids: CASSTLSGAYNEQFF. The CDR3 coding sequence is TGTGCCAGCAGTACCTTGAGCGGGGCTTACAATGAGCAGTTCTTC.

The chain recombines TRBV7-2 with TRBJ1-2, with D unclear. Trimming left V 1 base short and J 2 bases short, with 8 bases between. The CDR3 has 14 amino acids. Germline V lookup: CDR1 SGHTA, CDR2 FQGNSA. The CDR3 DNA follows: TGTGCCAGCAGCTTAGGGGTAGGGAACTATGGCTACACCTTC. As protein: CASSLGVGNYGYTF.

This clonotype occurred once. The chain joins TRBV5-1 to TRBJ2-7, with D possibly matching TRBD1 (6 bases). The CDR3 sequence is 14 residues long. Trimming pared 4 bases from V and 0 bases from J, leaving 11 bases between. CDR1 is SGHRS, CDR2 YFSETQ, per germline. Written as DNA, the CDR3 is TGCGCCAGCAGCCGGGACATTGGCTCCTACGAGCAGTACTTC. Amino acids: CASSRDIGSYEQYF.

The J gene is TRBJ2-3, the V gene TRBV14, with a weak D call TRBD2 (5 bases). The CDR3 is made up of 16 amino acids. V shed 0 bases and J shed 8 bases, with 18 bases lying between them. Germline loops: CDR1 SGHDN, CDR2 FVKESK. The CDR3 DNA reads TGTGCCAGCAGCCAAGATCCTGCGGGCCGGTTCGGTACGCAGTATTTT. This translates into CASSQDPAGRFGTQYF.

The chain couples TRBV18 to TRBJ2-7; 7 bases align to TRBD1. Germline lookup yields CDR1 KGHSH and CDR2 LQKENI. The CDR3 runs to 15 residues. J lost 0 bases, V lost 3 bases, and 5 bases had no gene match. The DNA for the CDR3 is TGTGCCAGCTCACCCCAGGACAGGCTCTCCTACGAGCAGTACTTC. Protein: CASSPQDRLSYEQYF.